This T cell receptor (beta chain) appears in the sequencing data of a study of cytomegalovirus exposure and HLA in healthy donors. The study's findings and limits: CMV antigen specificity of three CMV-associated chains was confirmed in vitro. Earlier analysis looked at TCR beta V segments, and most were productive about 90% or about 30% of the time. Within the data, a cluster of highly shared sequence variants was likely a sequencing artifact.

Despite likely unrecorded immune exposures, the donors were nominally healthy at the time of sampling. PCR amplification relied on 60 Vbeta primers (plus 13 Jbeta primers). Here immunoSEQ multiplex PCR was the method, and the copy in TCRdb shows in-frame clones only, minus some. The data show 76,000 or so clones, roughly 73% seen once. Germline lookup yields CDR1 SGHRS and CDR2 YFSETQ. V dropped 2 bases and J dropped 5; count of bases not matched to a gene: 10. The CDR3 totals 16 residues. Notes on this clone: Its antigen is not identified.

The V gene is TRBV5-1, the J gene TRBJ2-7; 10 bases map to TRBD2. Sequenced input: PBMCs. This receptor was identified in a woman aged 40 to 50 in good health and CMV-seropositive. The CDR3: CASSFASPAGGDEQYF. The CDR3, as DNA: TGCGCCAGCAGCTTCGCGTCGCCAGCGGGAGGGGACGAGCAGTACTTC.